This T cell receptor beta chain appears in the sequencing data of a study of T cell responses to AZD1222 COVID-19 vaccine (dated by TCRdb to the early 2020s). About the study as a whole: A total of over 230 trial participants underwent TCR sequencing, of whom around 200 received two doses of AZD1222 and about 25 received two doses of the MenACWY control vaccine. Trial participants were enrolled by age into 18-55, 56-69 and 70-plus year subgroups, with roughly 160, 29 and 62 TCR-sequenced participants respectively.

Via the germline V gene, CDR1 is SGHVS and CDR2 FNYEAQ. Including cysteine and phenylalanine, the CDR3 has 18 amino acids. Of the read, only the CDR3 DNA is kept; its 54 bases are in frame from base 1. The germline V and J ends show losses of 1 base and 8 bases respectively, and no gene match explains 14 bases of the junction. The CDR3 regions of human TCRbeta chains were analyzed by immunosequencing. In the source study's methods: Repertoire TCRs were matched against a reference library of SARS-CoV-2-specific TCRs generated with the MIRA antigen-specificity platform. Breadth was defined as the fraction of unique TCRs that were SARS-CoV-2-associated, and depth was defined as the fraction of total T cells that were SARS-CoV-2-associated. Using the MIRA data, each spike-specific TCR was assigned both to the spike region to which the TCR was reactive and to a CD4 or CD8 class. Log10-transformed breadth and depth values were compared by one-way ANOVA with Sidak's multiple comparisons tests. This is the immuneACCESS table as TCRdb keeps it, with only in-frame sequences that have V and J called. A part of the clones is gone; compared with another copy, unresolved V genes explain less than half, and the rest is unexplained. V, J and clone size were drawn from that table, and D and trimming were deduced from the DNA. The sample records roughly 100,000 clones, about 91% of which are singletons. About 40% of the sample goes to the ten largest clones.

This clone was detected once. Its antigen remains unidentified. Qualities for individual bases were not recorded, and no much larger clone is one base off. The time point label, as the study defines it: about 28 days (+/-7) after the second vaccine dose. AZD1222 recipients given second doses at about 4 weeks or at about 12 weeks were pooled, since spike-specific TCR depth and breadth were not found to differ between the two schedules. Vaccinee samples were obtained from the UK trials COV001 and COV002, which included a single-blind randomized controlled phase 2/3 trial of AZD1222 (ChAdOx1 nCoV-19) in healthy adults. For TCRbeta chain sequencing, PBMC samples from trial participants were taken at day 0 and at day 28 after the second dose. The study at large found these results: Vaccine-associated CD4 TCRs spanned the whole spike protein, with dominant responses in regions 160-218 and 743-854. Nearly half of unique spike-specific TCRs reportedly recognized epitopes outside regions mutated in the B.1.351 and B.1.1.7 variants. Conclusions about previously exposed vaccinees are limited, since just five to seven AZD1222 recipients were seropositive for SARS-CoV-2 at baseline. The 56-69-year group was small, and its depth increase did not reach significance, likely because of low power. Most participants were white British and females outnumbered males, and the authors suggested that clonal diversity may have been underestimated. No day 14 peak-response samples were available, so repertoires were characterized only after the peak T cell response. A significant rise in spike-specific TCR breadth and depth was observed after two AZD1222 doses relative to day 0 and relative to MenACWY recipients.

This receptor was taken from an adult who received the AZD1222 COVID-19 vaccine. The chain is made from TRBV7-6 and TRBJ2-1; the junction holds 10 bases that match TRBD2. The sample consisted of peripheral blood, taken 28 days after the second AZD1222 dose. The CDR3 protein: CASSLDSRGLAARDEQFF. Read as DNA, the sequence is TGTGCCAGCAGCTTAGACTCGCGCGGACTAGCGGCCCGCGATGAGCAGTTCTTC.